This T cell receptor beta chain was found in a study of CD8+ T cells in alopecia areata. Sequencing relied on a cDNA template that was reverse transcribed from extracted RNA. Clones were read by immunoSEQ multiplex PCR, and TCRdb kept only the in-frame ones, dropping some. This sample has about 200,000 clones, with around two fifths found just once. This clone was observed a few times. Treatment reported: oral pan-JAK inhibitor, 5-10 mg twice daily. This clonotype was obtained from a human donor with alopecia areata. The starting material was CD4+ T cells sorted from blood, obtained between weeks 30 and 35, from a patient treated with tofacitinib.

Here the CDR3 reads CASSSEGVATNEKLFF. The CDR3 nucleotides read TGTGCCAGCAGCTCGGAGGGGGTTGCAACTAATGAAAAACTGTTTTTT. This chain connects TRBV5-6 to TRBJ1-4; D possibly corresponds to TRBD1 (6 bases). CDR3 length: 16 amino acids. The V gene's germline CDR1 is SGHDT and CDR2 YYEEEE. Trimming shortened V by 3 bases and J by 0 bases, and 12 bases separated the two germline ends.